Each of the 5 T cell receptor beta chains below was sequenced from the same sample in a study of blood T cells in healthy people across ages (dated by TCRdb to the mid-2010s). The library was produced with 5' RACE. The listed sequencing device is Illumina HiSeq 2500. A second about 7 to 11 cycle PCR used a sample-barcoded 5' primer and a J-beta primer mix. The raw public reads went through TCRdb reprocessing: fastp at Q25, MiXCR clone calling, in-frame beta chains kept. Duplicate CDR3 protein sequences are folded into a single record with the most common DNA and genes. This sample holds some 850,000 distinct CDR3 sequences; roughly 24% were observed only once. The ten largest clones capture 3% of the sample. These same data were also listed under a study on T cells of mothers and their children.

The sample consisted of blood. The receptors shown here come from a boy younger than 18 in good health.

This rearrangement joins TRBV7-9 to TRBJ2-1; 8 nucleotides match TRBD1. CDR1 and CDR2 (germline): SEHNR, FQNEAQ (reference sequence). The J segment lost 7 bases and the V segment lost 3 bases, leaving 8 bases of the junction unmatched. The length of the CDR3 is 15 residues. The CDR3 nucleotides read TGTGCCAGCAGCTTCAGGGGGCGAGGATGGAATGAGCAGTTCTTC. This codes for CASSFRGRGWNEQFF. Together with reference TRBV7-9 and TRBJ2-1, the CDR3 gives the full variable domain: DTGVSQNPRHKITKRGQNVTFRCDPISEHNRLYWYRQTLGQGPEFLTYFQNEAQLEKSRLLSDRFSAERPKGSFSTLEIQRTEQGDSAMYLCASSFRGRGWNEQFFGPGTRLTVL.

The chain recombines TRBV5-1 with TRBJ2-5; TRBD2 matches at 7 bases. The DNA end favors TRBJ2-1, so the J call may be wrong. Germline V gives CDR1 SGHRS, CDR2 YFSETQ. CDR3 length: 14 residues. The DNA for the CDR3 is TGCGCCAGCAGCACTGGGAGGGTCGCTAATGAGCAGTTCTTC. Its protein product is CASSTGRVANEQFF.

This chain joins TRBV5-1 and TRBJ1-5; the D is unclear. V was pared by 0 bases and J by 5 bases, with 6 bases between. Germline CDR1 and CDR2: SGHRS and YFSETQ. The CDR3 runs 13 residues. CDR3 bases: TGCGCCAGCAGCTTGGATGTGGATCAGCCCCAGCATTTT. Translating gives CASSLDVDQPQHF.

For the CDR3, the DNA is TGCGCCAGCAGATCAGGGGCGGCTAGCGCCCAAGAGACCCAGTACTTC. Protein product: CASRSGAASAQETQYF. The rearrangement uses TRBV5-1 and TRBJ2-5, with D possibly called TRBD1 or TRBD2 (6 bases each). The CDR3 runs 16 residues. The V end lost 5 bases, the J end lost 1 base, and 18 bases lay between the germline ends. Germline lookup yields CDR1 SGHRS and CDR2 YFSETQ.

The chain is built from TRBV29-1 and TRBJ2-5, with D possibly TRBD1 on 6 matching bases. The last part of the DNA fits TRBJ2-7 better; the J call may be wrong. The germline V gene has CDR1 SQVTM and CDR2 ANQGSEA. The CDR3 contains 16 residues. The DNA for the CDR3 is TGCAGCGTTGACGGGTCCCCCGGGACAACTTCCTACGAGCAGTACTTC. Translated, it gives CSVDGSPGTTSYEQYF.